This T cell receptor (beta chain) was sequenced in a study of CD8+CD57+ T cells in acquired aplastic anemia. Looking at the study overall: Sorted CD4+ plus CD8+ cells gave DNA averaging roughly 3.5 ug. Study-wide points: Shared by patients and controls, 25 to 30 CD8+ CDR3s were abundant in patients. CD8+ Simpson's diversity showed no significant patient-control difference.

There are 12 residues in the CDR3. Germline V gene data show CDR1 as SGHRS and CDR2 as YFSETQ. V dropped 2 bases and J dropped 6 bases, with 9 bases sitting between them. TCR beta VDJ and CDR3 profiles were obtained from a genomic DNA template. TCRdb used MiXCR to reprocess the reads, holding one entry per CDR3 protein. The data contain about 160,000 distinct CDR3 sequences, about 48% of them singletons. Patients chosen for sequencing had shown CD8+CD57+ cell expansion by flow cytometry. About this clonotype: Its specificity is not known. As the CDR3 is not closed by the conserved phenylalanine or tryptophan, this likely results from a read error.

Sequencing was performed on sorted CD4+, CD8+, or CD8+CD57+ T cells (not recorded which) from PBMCs. This chain joins TRBV5-1 and TRBJ2-7; D gene ambiguous. This receptor was identified in a human donor with aplastic anemia. In nucleotides, the CDR3 is TGCGCCAGCAGCTTAGAGGAGTCCGAGCAGTACCTC. Protein product: CASSLEESEQYL.